These 18 T cell receptor beta chains were sequenced from one sample in a study of metastatic and nonmetastatic thyroid tumors. All patients reached thyroid surgery having received no treatment beforehand. Via MiXCR, TCRdb re-called the PCR reads. This table holds over 3,000 clones, approximately 40% found once. Input material: tumor tissue. Source of these receptors: a male donor with papillary thyroid cancer or a benign thyroid nodule (not recorded which). Some clones in this sample may be carry-over from other donors' samples.

The chain employs TRBV11-1 and TRBJ2-1; either TRBD1 or TRBD2 may fit D (5 bases each). The CDR3 loop spans 16 amino acids. Trimming left V 1 base short and J 4 bases short, with 14 bases between. Germline V lookup: CDR1 SGHAT, CDR2 FQDESV (reference sequence). CDR3 DNA: TGTGCCAGCAGCTTAGAGTCTGGGGGAACGTACAATGAGCAGTTCTTC. Encoded protein: CASSLESGGTYNEQFF.

The V and J genes are TRBV15 and TRBJ1-2; 12 nucleotides match TRBD1. The CDR3 extends over 15 amino acids. V dropped 0 bases and J dropped 8; count of bases not matched to a gene: 4. Germline loops: CDR1 LNHNV, CDR2 YYDKDF (reference sequence). CDR3 sequence reads: CATSRDRDRGQGYTF. The CDR3 nucleotides are TGTGCCACCAGCAGAGATCGGGACAGGGGGCAGGGCTACACCTTC.

This clone was detected only a few times. This chain connects TRBV24-1 to TRBJ2-3; TRBD2 agrees at 9 bases. From germline, CDR1 is KGHDR and CDR2 SFDVKD. The CDR3 sequence is 14 residues long. The V gene end was trimmed by 3 bases and the J gene end by 6 bases; junction bases not matched to a gene: 3. The CDR3 loop is CATSDRGGVDTQYF. DNA of the CDR3: TGTGCCACCAGTGATCGCGGGGGGGTTGATACGCAGTATTTT.

The genes are TRBV20-1 and TRBJ2-7; D is undetermined. Between the trimmed V and J ends, which lost 6 bases and 4 bases, there was a span of 10 bases. This CDR3 is built from 11 residues. Looked up from germline, CDR1 is DFQATT and CDR2 is SNEGSKA (reference sequence). CDR3 loop: CSALRLYEQYF. The CDR3 region has the DNA TGCAGTGCCCTGCGCTTGTACGAGCAGTACTTC.

This clone has only a few counts. The CDR3: CASSEMSQSYEQYF. In DNA form, the CDR3 reads TGTGCCAGCAGTGAAATGTCACAGTCCTACGAGCAGTACTTC. The chain recombines TRBV6-1 with TRBJ2-7; no reliable D call. Trimming cost V 2 bases and J 1 base, with 9 bases left between them. This CDR3 has 14 amino acids. In germline, CDR1 is MNHNS, CDR2 SASEGT.

This clone has just one count. The chain couples TRBV20-1 to TRBJ1-1; D is unclear. The CDR3 totals 12 residues. Trimming pared 4 bases from V and 5 bases from J, leaving 11 bases between. Germline V gene sequence: CDR1 DFQATT, CDR2 SNEGSKA (reference sequence). The CDR3 reads CSANSVLTEAFF. CDR3 nucleotide sequence: TGCAGTGCTAATTCAGTGTTAACTGAAGCTTTCTTT.

The chain combines TRBV30 with TRBJ2-3; D is uncertain. This CDR3 contains 12 residues. Trimming stripped 7 bases from V and 6 bases from J, with 14 bases between. Germline V gene sequence: CDR1 GTSNPN, CDR2 SVGIG (reference sequence). DNA of the CDR3: TGTGCCTCGTTAAACGCCGTGGATACGCAGTATTTT. Translating gives CASLNAVDTQYF.

This clone was seen more than once but under ten times. The chain employs TRBV6-4 and TRBJ1-5; tentative D call: TRBD1 (5 bases). V was cut by 5 bases and J by 2 bases, with 16 bases left in between. There are 16 residues in the CDR3. Germline lookup yields CDR1 MRHNA and CDR2 SNTAGT. The CDR3 DNA sequence: TGTGCCAGCAGTTACGATCGGGGGTCGGGCAATCAGCCCCAGCATTTT. Translating it yields CASSYDRGSGNQPQHF.

This clone occurred once. The chain recombines TRBV6-1 with TRBJ2-1; perhaps D is TRBD1 or TRBD2 (6 bases each). Germline V gives CDR1 MNHNS, CDR2 SASEGT. CDR3 length: 14 amino acids. The V gene lost 1 base and the J gene lost 11 bases, with 15 bases spanning the gap. The CDR3 sequence: CASSEGEEGVQQFF. CDR3 coding DNA: TGTGCCAGCAGTGAAGGGGAGGAGGGGGTTCAGCAGTTCTTC.

The rearrangement links TRBV27 to TRBJ2-7; D remains ambiguous. CDR1 and CDR2 from the germline V gene are MNHEY and SMNVEV (reference sequence). This CDR3 is built from 16 residues. Trimming took 7 bases from V and 3 from J, leaving 22 bases between them. The CDR3 DNA reads as TGTGCCAGCACCCCTGGCCCTCTGCGGCTCTTCTACGAGCAGTACTTC. It yields the protein CASTPGPLRLFYEQYF.

The rearrangement links TRBV20-1 to TRBJ2-2; D is unclear. Trimming cost V 1 base and J 5 bases, with 5 bases left between them. CDR1 and CDR2 from the germline V gene are DFQATT and SNEGSKA (reference sequence). There are 12 residues in the CDR3. The CDR3 is CSARVTTGELFF. The CDR3 DNA sequence: TGCAGTGCTAGAGTCACTACCGGGGAGCTGTTTTTT.

This clone was detected only once. This chain uses TRBV7-9 with TRBJ2-7; D is undetermined. Deletions cut 1 base from V and 3 bases from J, with 10 bases between. This CDR3 region has 14 residues. Germline CDR1 SEHNR, CDR2 FQNEAQ (reference sequence). CDR3 loop: CASSLGASNYEQYF. The CDR3 bases are TGTGCCAGCAGCTTAGGAGCCTCGAACTACGAGCAGTACTTC.

The table lists this clone with a few counts. The CDR3 loop is CATKGTSTDTQYF. The CDR3 DNA follows: TGTGCCACCAAGGGAACTAGCACAGATACGCAGTATTTT. This chain joins TRBV6-4 and TRBJ2-3; no reliable D call. This CDR3 is 13 amino acids long. Germline lookup yields CDR1 MRHNA and CDR2 SNTAGT. V lost 10 bases to trimming and J lost 0 bases, with 11 bases between them.

Only a few counts were recorded for this clone. J is TRBJ2-1 and V is TRBV27; perhaps TRBD2 as D (6 bases). V lost 4 bases and J lost 4, with 17 bases in between. Germline-derived CDR1 and CDR2 are MNHEY and SMNVEV (reference sequence). The length of the CDR3 is 16 residues. CDR3 protein: CASSSLAGPLYNEQFF. In DNA form, the CDR3 reads TGTGCCAGCAGTTCCCTGGCGGGGCCCCTATACAATGAGCAGTTCTTC.

The rearrangement joins TRBV19 to TRBJ2-2, with unresolved D. Trimming left V 1 base short and J 4 bases short, with 7 bases between. Germline CDR1 and CDR2: LNHDA and SQIVND (reference sequence). The CDR3 covers 14 residues. CDR3 sequence: CASSIVGATGELFF. The CDR3 DNA reads as TGTGCCAGTAGTATAGTCGGAGCCACCGGGGAGCTGTTTTTT.

This chain joins TRBV7-8 and TRBJ1-3; TRBD1 might be the D (5 bases). V gave up 5 bases and J gave up 1 base, with 18 bases separating them. There are 17 residues in the CDR3. Germline V CDR1 and CDR2: SGHVS, FQNEAQ. In nucleotides, the CDR3 is TGTGCCAGCAGCCCGAGATGGGGCCTCACTTCTGGAAACACCATATATTTT. This translates into CASSPRWGLTSGNTIYF.

V gene TRBV6-1 combines with J gene TRBJ1-1; D is undetermined. CDR1 and CDR2 (germline): MNHNS, SASEGT. The CDR3 loop spans 16 amino acids. Between the trimmed V and J ends, which lost 6 bases and 2 bases, there was a span of 19 bases. The CDR3 loop reads CASSPGAGAGNTEAFF. The CDR3 DNA follows: TGTGCCAGCAGCCCGGGTGCCGGCGCAGGAAACACTGAAGCTTTCTTT.

This clone ranks as medium-sized. The chain is built from TRBV3-1 and TRBJ2-3, with 8 bases that match TRBD2. Germline CDR1 reads LGHDT; CDR2 reads YNNKEL (reference sequence). This CDR3 is 14 amino acids long. V dropped 0 bases and J dropped 14; count of bases not matched to a gene: 10. The CDR3 DNA sequence: TGTGCCAGCAGCCAAGATTCCACGGGAGGGCCCTCGTATTTT. It encodes CASSQDSTGGPSYF.